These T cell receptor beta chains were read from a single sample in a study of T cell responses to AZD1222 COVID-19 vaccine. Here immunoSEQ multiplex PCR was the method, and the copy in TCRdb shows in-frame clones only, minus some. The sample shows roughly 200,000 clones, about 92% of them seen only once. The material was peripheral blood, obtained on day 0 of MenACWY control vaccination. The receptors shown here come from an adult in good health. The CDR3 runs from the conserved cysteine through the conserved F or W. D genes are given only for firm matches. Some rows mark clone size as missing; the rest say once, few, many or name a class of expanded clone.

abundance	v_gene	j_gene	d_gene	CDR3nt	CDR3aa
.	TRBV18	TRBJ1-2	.	TGTGCCAGCTCACCACCAACCCGCGGGGGCTACACCTTC	CASSPPTRGGYTF
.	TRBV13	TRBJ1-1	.	TGTGCCAGCAGCTACGACAGATGGAACACTGAAGCTTTCTTT	CASSYDRWNTEAFF
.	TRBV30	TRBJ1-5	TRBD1	TGTGCCTGGAGTCTAGGACAGGGCGACCAGCCCCAGCATTTT	CAWSLGQGDQPQHF
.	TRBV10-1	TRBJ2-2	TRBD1	TGCGCCAGGGACAGGGGAACGAACACCGGGGAGCTGTTTTTT	CARDRGTNTGELFF
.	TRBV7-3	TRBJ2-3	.	TGTGCCAGCAGCCCCCAGGGCCCCGGCCTCACAGATACGCAGTATTTT	CASSPQGPGLTDTQYF
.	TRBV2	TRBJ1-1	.	TGTGCCAGCAGTGCGCGGCCGTCTATGAACACTGAAGCTTTCTTT	CASSARPSMNTEAFF
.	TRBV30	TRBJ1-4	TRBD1	TGTGCCTGGAGTTCCCAGGGGGGACGGAATGAAAAACTGTTTTTT	CAWSSQGGRNEKLFF
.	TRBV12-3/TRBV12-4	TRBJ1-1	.	TGTGCCAGCAGCCGAAACACTGAAGCTTTCTTT	CASSRNTEAFF
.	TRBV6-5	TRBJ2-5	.	TGTGCCAGCAGTTACTCGCCGGGGGAGACCCAGTACTTC	CASSYSPGETQYF
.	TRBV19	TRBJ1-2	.	TGTGCCAGTAGTATAGGGGCACCCCAATATCTCTACACCTTC	CASSIGAPQYLYTF
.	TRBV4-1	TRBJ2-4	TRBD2	TGCGCCAGCAGCCAAGGTCTGCGGGGGGCCGCTAGTGGAAACATTCAGTACTTC	CASSQGLRGAASGNIQYF
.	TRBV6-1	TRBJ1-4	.	TGTGCCAGCAGTGAGGGCAGCTTAAATGAAAAACTGTTTTTT	CASSEGSLNEKLFF
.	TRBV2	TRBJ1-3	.	TGTGCCAGCAGAACCGGGGTAGGGGAAGGTGGAAACACCATATATTTT	CASRTGVGEGGNTIYF
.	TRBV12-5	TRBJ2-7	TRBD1	TGTGCTAGTGGTGATGGACAGGGACGCGAGCAGTACTTC	CASGDGQGREQYF
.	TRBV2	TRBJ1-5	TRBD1	TGTGCCAGCAGCGCAACCGGGACAGGGCTTCTATATCAGCCCCAGCATTTT	CASSATGTGLLYQPQHF
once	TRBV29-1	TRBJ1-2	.	TGCAGCGTTGGACAGAGTTCCTATGGCTACACCTTC	CSVGQSSYGYTF
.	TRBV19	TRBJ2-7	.	TGTGCCAGTAGTATTGGCAGGGAAGGGCACGAGCAGTACTTC	CASSIGREGHEQYF
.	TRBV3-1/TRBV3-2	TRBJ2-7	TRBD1	TGTGCCAGCAGCCTACAGGGGGCACCTTCCTACGAGCAGTACTTC	CASSLQGAPSYEQYF
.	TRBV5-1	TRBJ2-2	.	TGCGCCAGCAGCTTGGCCGGCAAGAACACCGGGGAGCTGTTTTTT	CASSLAGKNTGELFF
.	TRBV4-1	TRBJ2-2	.	TGCGCCAGCAGCCAAGAAGTTTCCCGCCCCGGGGAGCTGTTTTTT	CASSQEVSRPGELFF
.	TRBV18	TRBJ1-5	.	TGTGCCAGTCACGGGGAAAGCAATCAGCCCCAGCATTTT	CASHGESNQPQHF
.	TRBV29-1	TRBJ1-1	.	TGCAGCGTCGGCAATACGCCGCTCACTGAAGCTTTCTTT	CSVGNTPLTEAFF
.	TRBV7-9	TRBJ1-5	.	TGTGCCAGCAGCCTTGCGCGGCAGCCCCAGCATTTT	CASSLARQPQHF
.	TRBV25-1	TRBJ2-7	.	TGTGCCAGCAGCCCCAAGACAGTCTCCTACGAGCAGTACTTC	CASSPKTVSYEQYF
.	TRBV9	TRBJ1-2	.	TGTGCCAGCAGCGTCGCGGGGGCCACAGCTAACTATGGCTACACCTTC	CASSVAGATANYGYTF
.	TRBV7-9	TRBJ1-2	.	TGTGCCAGCAGCTTAGCCGGGGGGCAAGGCTACACCTTC	CASSLAGGQGYTF
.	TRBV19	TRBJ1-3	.	TGTGCCAGTAAGCGAGGAGACTCTGGAAACACCATATATTTT	CASKRGDSGNTIYF
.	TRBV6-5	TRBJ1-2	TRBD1	TGTGCCAGCAGTTTACAGGGGTCCGGCTATGGCTACACCTTC	CASSLQGSGYGYTF